The 9 T cell receptor beta chains below come from one sample, sequenced in a study of radiotherapy plus CTLA-4 blockade in lung cancer. Sequenced by immunoSEQ multiplex PCR; TCRdb stores in-frame clones only, minus some. The profile shows 95,000 to 150,000 clones, 85% to 90% of them singletons. The sample in question was peripheral blood, obtained from a patient treated with radiotherapy plus ipilimumab. Receptors originate from a human donor with non-small cell lung cancer that progressed on radiotherapy plus ipilimumab.

This clone has only a few counts. This chain connects TRBV5-1 to TRBJ2-1; TRBD2 agrees at 8 bases. The CDR3 has 15 residues. V lost 2 bases, J lost 3 bases, and 4 bases stayed unmatched. Looked up from germline, CDR1 is SGHRS and CDR2 is YFSETQ. The DNA of the CDR3 is TGCGCCAGCAGCTTCGGGGGGGCCATCTACAATGAGCAGTTCTTC. Its protein product is CASSFGGAIYNEQFF. The full variable domain, in which reference TRBV5-1 and TRBJ2-1 provide the parts outside the CDR3, is KAGVTQTPRYLIKTRGQQVTLSCSPISGHRSVSWYQQTPGQGLQFLFEYFSETQRNKGNFPGRFSGRQFSNSRSEMNVSTLELGDSALYLCASSFGGAIYNEQFFGPGTRLTVL.

This chain uses TRBV7-2 with TRBJ2-7; 9 nucleotides match TRBD2. The CDR3 loop spans 16 amino acids. In germline, CDR1 is SGHTA, CDR2 FQGNSA. V gave up 3 bases and J gave up 7 bases; unmatched junction bases: 13. DNA of the CDR3: TGTGCCAGCAGCTTTAGTATTTTAGCGGGAGTTGGAGAGCAGTACTTC. Translating it yields CASSFSILAGVGEQYF.

The chain combines TRBV5-4 with TRBJ2-1; 8 bases fit TRBD2. The CDR3 extends over 15 amino acids. The trim removed 1 base at V and 3 bases at J, leaving 3 bases unmatched. Looked up from germline, CDR1 is SGHNT and CDR2 is YYREEE (reference sequence). The CDR3 spells CASSLISGGYNEQFF. The CDR3 DNA reads as TGTGCCAGCAGCTTGATAAGCGGGGGCTACAATGAGCAGTTCTTC.

The chain uses TRBV30 and TRBJ1-4; maybe TRBD1 (5 bases). There are 11 residues in the CDR3. From germline, CDR1 is GTSNPN and CDR2 SVGIG (reference sequence). V lost 3 bases to trimming and J lost 7 bases, with 6 bases between them. CDR3 sequence reads: CAWRGPEKLFF. The CDR3 DNA is TGTGCCTGGAGGGGACCTGAAAAACTGTTTTTT.

This clone was recorded once. The chain couples TRBV19 to TRBJ1-2; D gene ambiguous. CDR3 size: 13 residues. CDR1 and CDR2 (germline): LNHDA, SQIVND (reference sequence). Deletions cut 9 bases from V and 4 bases from J, with 15 bases between. The CDR3 is CASTARLSYGYTF. The CDR3 DNA sequence: TGTGCCAGCACGGCTCGGTTAAGCTATGGCTACACCTTC.

The rearrangement joins TRBV7-9 to TRBJ2-1; 13 bases match TRBD2. The CDR3 contains 18 residues. J gave up 6 bases and V 6 bases, and 14 bases lay outside the gene matches. Looked up from germline, CDR1 is SEHNR and CDR2 is FQNEAQ (reference sequence). The CDR3 DNA reads TGTGCCAGCAGTCCTGGACTAGCGGGAGCCTATACCCGCAATGAGCAGTTCTTC. This translates into CASSPGLAGAYTRNEQFF.

The chain couples TRBV2 to TRBJ1-2; D not resolved. CDR3 size: 13 residues. Trimming cost V 5 bases and J 2 bases, with 9 bases left between them. Germline-derived CDR1 and CDR2 are SNHLY and FYNNEI. The CDR3 region is CASSRTRNYGYTF. CDR3 nucleotides: TGTGCCAGCAGTCGAACAAGGAACTATGGCTACACCTTC.

V usage is TRBV5-1 and J usage is TRBJ2-3; 8 nucleotides match TRBD1. CDR1 SGHRS and CDR2 YFSETQ come from the germline V gene. The CDR3 runs to 15 residues. With V trimmed by 6 bases and J by 0 bases, 6 bases remained unmatched. CDR3 sequence: CASTKQGGSTDTQYF. CDR3 bases: TGCGCCAGCACCAAACAGGGGGGCAGCACAGATACGCAGTATTTT. The full variable domain, its missing parts supplied by reference TRBV5-1 and TRBJ2-3, is KAGVTQTPRYLIKTRGQQVTLSCSPISGHRSVSWYQQTPGQGLQFLFEYFSETQRNKGNFPGRFSGRQFSNSRSEMNVSTLELGDSALYLCASTKQGGSTDTQYFGPGTRLTVL.

Only a few counts were recorded for this clone. The genes are TRBV6-6 and TRBJ1-5, with D possibly TRBD1 on 5 matching bases. V shed 6 bases and J shed 4 bases, with 10 bases lying between them. From germline, CDR1 is MNHNY and CDR2 SVGAGI (reference sequence). There are 13 residues in the CDR3. CDR3 coding DNA: TGTGCCAGCAGGGGGGAGGGTAATCAGCCCCAGCATTTT. Amino acid sequence: CASRGEGNQPQHF.